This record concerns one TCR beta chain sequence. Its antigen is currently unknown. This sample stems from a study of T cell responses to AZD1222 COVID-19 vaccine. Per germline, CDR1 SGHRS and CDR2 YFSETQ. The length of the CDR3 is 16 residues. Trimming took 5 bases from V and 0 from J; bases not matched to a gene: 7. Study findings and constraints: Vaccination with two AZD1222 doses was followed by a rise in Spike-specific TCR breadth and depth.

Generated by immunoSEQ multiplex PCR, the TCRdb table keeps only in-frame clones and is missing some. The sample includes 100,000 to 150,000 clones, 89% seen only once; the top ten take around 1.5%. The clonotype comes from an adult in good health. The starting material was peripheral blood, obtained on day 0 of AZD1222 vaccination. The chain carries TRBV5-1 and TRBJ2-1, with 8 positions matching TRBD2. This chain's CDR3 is CASRWLAGSSYNEQFF. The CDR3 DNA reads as TGCGCCAGCAGATGGCTAGCGGGCTCCTCCTACAATGAGCAGTTCTTC.